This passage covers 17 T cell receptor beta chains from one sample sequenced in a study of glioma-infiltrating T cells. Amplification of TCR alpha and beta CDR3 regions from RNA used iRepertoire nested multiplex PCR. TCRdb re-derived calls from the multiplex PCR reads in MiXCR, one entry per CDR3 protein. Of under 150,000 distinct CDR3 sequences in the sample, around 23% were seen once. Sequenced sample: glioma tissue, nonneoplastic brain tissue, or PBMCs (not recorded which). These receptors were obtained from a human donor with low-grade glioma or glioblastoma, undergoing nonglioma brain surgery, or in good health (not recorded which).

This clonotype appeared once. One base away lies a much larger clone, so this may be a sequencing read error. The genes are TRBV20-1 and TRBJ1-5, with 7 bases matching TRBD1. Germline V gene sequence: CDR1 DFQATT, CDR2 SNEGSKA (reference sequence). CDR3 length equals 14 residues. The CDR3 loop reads CSVLPGQSNQPHHF. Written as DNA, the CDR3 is TGCAGTGTCCTGCCGGGACAGAGCAATCAGCCCCATCATTTT.

The CDR3 DNA follows: TGTGCCAGCGGGGGGGGGCATCAAGAGACCCAGTACTTC. It specifies CASGGGHQETQYF. The gene calls are TRBV28 and TRBJ2-5; perhaps TRBD2 as D (7 bases). The CDR3 covers 13 residues. The V and J ends lost 8 bases and 2 bases respectively, with 12 bases between them. Germline CDR1 MDHEN, CDR2 SYDVKM.

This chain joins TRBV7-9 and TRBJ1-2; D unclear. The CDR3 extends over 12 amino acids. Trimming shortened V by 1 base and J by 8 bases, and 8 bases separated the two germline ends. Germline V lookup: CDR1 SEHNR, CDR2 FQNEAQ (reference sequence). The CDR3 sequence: CASSLESEGYTF. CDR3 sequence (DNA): TGTGCCAGCAGCTTAGAGAGTGAAGGCTACACCTTC.

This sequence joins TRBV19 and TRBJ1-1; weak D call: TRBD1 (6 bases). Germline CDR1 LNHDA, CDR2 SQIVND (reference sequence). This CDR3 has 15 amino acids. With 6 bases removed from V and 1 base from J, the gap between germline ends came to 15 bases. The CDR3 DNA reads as TGTGCCAGTAGGGACAGCCCCTGGAGGAACACTGAAGCTTTCTTT. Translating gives CASRDSPWRNTEAFF.

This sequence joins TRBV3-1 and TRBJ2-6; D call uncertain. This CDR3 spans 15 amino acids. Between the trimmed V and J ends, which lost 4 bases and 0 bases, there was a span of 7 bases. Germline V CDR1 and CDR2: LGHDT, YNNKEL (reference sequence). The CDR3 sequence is CASSPHPSGANVLTF. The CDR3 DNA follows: TGTGCCAGCAGCCCCCACCCCTCTGGGGCCAACGTCCTGACTTTC.

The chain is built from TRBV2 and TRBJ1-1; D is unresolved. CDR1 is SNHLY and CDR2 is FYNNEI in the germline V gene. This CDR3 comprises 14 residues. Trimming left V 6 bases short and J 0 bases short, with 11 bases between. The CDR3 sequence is CASSGYIMNTEAFF. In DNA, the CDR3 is TGTGCCAGCAGCGGCTATATAATGAACACTGAAGCTTTCTTT.

Here the CDR3 reads CASRRTGGKFSGANVLTF. The CDR3 DNA reads as TGTGCCAGCAGGAGGACAGGGGGTAAATTCTCTGGGGCCAACGTCCTGACTTTC. The chain couples TRBV25-1 to TRBJ2-6, with 10 bases lining up with TRBD1. Germline V lookup: CDR1 MGHDK, CDR2 SYGVNS. J gave up 0 bases and V 6 bases, and 8 bases lay outside the gene matches. This CDR3 is 18 amino acids long. Complete variable domain (other parts from reference TRBV25-1 and TRBJ2-6): EADIYQTPRYLVIGTGKKITLECSQTMGHDKMYWYQQDPGMELHLIHYSYGVNSTEKGDLSSESTVSRIRTEHFPLTLESARPSHTSQYLCASRRTGGKFSGANVLTFGAGSRLTVL.

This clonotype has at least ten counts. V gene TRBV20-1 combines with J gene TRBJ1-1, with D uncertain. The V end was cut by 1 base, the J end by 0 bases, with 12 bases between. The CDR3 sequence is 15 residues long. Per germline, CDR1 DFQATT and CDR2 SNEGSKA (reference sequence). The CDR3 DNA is TGCAGTGCTAGAGCCTCTTCGGCCCTGAACACTGAAGCTTTCTTT. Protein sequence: CSARASSALNTEAFF.

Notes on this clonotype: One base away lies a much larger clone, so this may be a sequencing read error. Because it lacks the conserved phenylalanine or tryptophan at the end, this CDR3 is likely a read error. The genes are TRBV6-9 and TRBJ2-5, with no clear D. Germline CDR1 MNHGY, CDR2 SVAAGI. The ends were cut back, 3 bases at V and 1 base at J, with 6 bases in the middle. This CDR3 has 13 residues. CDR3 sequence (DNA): TGTGCCAGCAGTTACGGCCGCCAAGAGACCCAGTACCTC. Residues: CASSYGRQETQYL.

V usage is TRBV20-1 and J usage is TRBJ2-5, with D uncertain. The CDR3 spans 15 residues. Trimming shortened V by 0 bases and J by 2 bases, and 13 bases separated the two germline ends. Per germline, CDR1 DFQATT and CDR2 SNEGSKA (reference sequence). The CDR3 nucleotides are TGCAGTGCTAGAGATTATATAAGTGTTCAAGAGACCCAGTACTTC. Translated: CSARDYISVQETQYF.

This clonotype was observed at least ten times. In nucleotides, the CDR3 is TGTGCCAGCAATGCGCCGGGACAGGTGATCTATGGCTACACCTTC. Protein product: CASNAPGQVIYGYTF. The chain is built from TRBV6-1 and TRBJ1-2; TRBD1 aligns across 8 bases. This CDR3 has 15 amino acids. V lost 7 bases, J lost 4 bases, and 11 bases stayed unmatched. Germline assignment: CDR1 MNHNS and CDR2 SASEGT.

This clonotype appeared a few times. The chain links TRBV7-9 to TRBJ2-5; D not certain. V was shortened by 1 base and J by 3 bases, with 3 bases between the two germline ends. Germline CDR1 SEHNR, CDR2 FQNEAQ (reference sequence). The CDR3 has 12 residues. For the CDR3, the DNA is TGTGCCAGCAGCTTAGATGAAGAGACCCAGTACTTC. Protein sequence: CASSLDEETQYF. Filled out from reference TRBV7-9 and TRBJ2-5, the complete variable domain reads DTGVSQNPRHKITKRGQNVTFRCDPISEHNRLYWYRQTLGQGPEFLTYFQNEAQLEKSRLLSDRFSAERPKGSFSTLEIQRTEQGDSAMYLCASSLDEETQYFGPGTRLLVL.

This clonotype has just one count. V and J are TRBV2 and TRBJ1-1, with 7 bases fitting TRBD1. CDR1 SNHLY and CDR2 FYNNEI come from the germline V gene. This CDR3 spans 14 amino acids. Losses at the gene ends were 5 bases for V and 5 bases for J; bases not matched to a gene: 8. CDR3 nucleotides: TGTGCCAGCAGTCCGGACAGGATAGGAACTGAAGCTTTCTTT. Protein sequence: CASSPDRIGTEAFF.

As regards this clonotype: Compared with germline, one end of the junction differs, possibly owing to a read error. The CDR3 sequence: CAWGAGGAMHF. CDR3 nucleotides: TGTGCCTGGGGGGCAGGGGGCGCGATGCATTTT. The chain links TRBV30 to TRBJ2-3; 8 bases fit TRBD1. The CDR3 spans 11 residues. Per the germline V gene, CDR1 is GTSNPN and CDR2 is SVGIG (reference sequence).

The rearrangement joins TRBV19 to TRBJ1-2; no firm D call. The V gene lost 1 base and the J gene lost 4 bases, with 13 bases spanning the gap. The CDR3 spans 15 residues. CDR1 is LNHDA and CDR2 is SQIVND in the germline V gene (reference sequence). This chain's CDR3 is CASSIVFSGVYGYTF. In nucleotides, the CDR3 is TGTGCCAGTAGTATAGTTTTCTCCGGAGTCTATGGCTACACCTTC.

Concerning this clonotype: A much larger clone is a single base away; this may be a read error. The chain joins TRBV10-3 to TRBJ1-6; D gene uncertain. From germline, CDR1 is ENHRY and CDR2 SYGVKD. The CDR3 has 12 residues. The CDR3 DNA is TGTGTCATCAGTGAACAGAGTTCACCCCTCCACTTT. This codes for CVISEQSSPLHF.

The CDR3 loop is CASSSTAPSGNTIYF. The CDR3 bases are TGTGCCAGCAGTTCCACGGCCCCCTCTGGAAACACCATATATTTT. The chain joins TRBV6-1 to TRBJ1-3, with no clear D. The CDR3 has 15 residues. V shed 5 bases and J shed 0 bases, with 11 bases lying between them. CDR1 MNHNS and CDR2 SASEGT come from the germline V gene.